These T cell receptor beta chains were read from a single sample in a study of control samples from healthy donors and cancer patients. Clones were read by immunoSEQ multiplex PCR, and TCRdb kept only the in-frame ones, dropping some. Among tens of thousands of clones listed, about 87% were seen once. Sequencing was done on a sample of PBMCs. The receptors stem from a woman aged 60-75 years with lung cancer. The CDR3 runs from the conserved cysteine through the conserved F or W. Each record gives: clone size, V gene, D gene, CDR3 length, J gene, CDR3 protein, CDR3 DNA. D genes are given only for firm matches. Clone size is shown for a subset of rows, as once, few, many or a class of expanded clone.

size: .; V: TRBV5-4; D: TRBD2; length: 14; J: TRBJ2-7; CDR3: CAKGLAGGPYEQYF; DNA: TGTGCCAAGGGGCTAGCGGGAGGACCCTACGAGCAGTACTTC
size: .; V: TRBV5-1; D: TRBD2; length: 16; J: TRBJ2-1; CDR3: CASSPGGGGTSHEQFF; DNA: TGCGCCAGCAGCCCGGGAGGCGGGGGGACCAGCCATGAGCAGTTCTTC
size: few; V: TRBV5-1; D: TRBD1; length: 14; J: TRBJ1-1; CDR3: CASSLKTGTTEAFF; DNA: TGCGCCAGCAGCTTGAAGACAGGGACGACTGAAGCTTTCTTT
size: .; V: TRBV5-1; D: .; length: 15; J: TRBJ2-2; CDR3: CASSKQGGGTGELFF; DNA: TGCGCCAGCAGCAAACAGGGAGGCGGCACCGGGGAGCTGTTTTTT
size: .; V: TRBV9; D: .; length: 19; J: TRBJ2-1; CDR3: CASSVDQGFGTDINNEQFF; DNA: TGTGCCAGCAGCGTAGACCAGGGGTTCGGGACCGACATTAACAATGAGCAGTTCTTC
size: .; V: TRBV7-3; D: TRBD1; length: 15; J: TRBJ1-4; CDR3: CASSPTGTGNEKLFF; DNA: TGTGCCAGCAGCCCAACCGGGACAGGGAATGAAAAACTGTTTTTT
size: .; V: TRBV30; D: TRBD2; length: 14; J: TRBJ2-5; CDR3: CAWAGTTDQETQYF; DNA: TGTGCCTGGGCCGGGACTACTGACCAAGAGACCCAGTACTTC
size: once; V: TRBV2; D: .; length: 12; J: TRBJ1-1; CDR3: CASGLNRAEAFF; DNA: TGTGCCAGCGGACTAAATCGGGCTGAAGCTTTCTTT
size: .; V: TRBV5-1; D: .; length: 13; J: TRBJ2-5; CDR3: CASSMWTGETQYF; DNA: TGCGCCAGCAGCATGTGGACCGGGGAGACCCAGTACTTC
size: .; V: TRBV7-2; D: .; length: 14; J: TRBJ2-7; CDR3: CASSLGGQLYEQYF; DNA: TGTGCCAGCAGCTTAGGGGGGCAGCTTTACGAGCAGTACTTC
size: .; V: TRBV5-1; D: .; length: 15; J: TRBJ2-5; CDR3: CASSLKGPRGETQYF; DNA: TGCGCCAGCAGCTTGAAGGGTCCGAGGGGAGAGACCCAGTACTTC
size: .; V: TRBV2; D: .; length: 14; J: TRBJ1-1; CDR3: CASSELTRGTEAFF; DNA: TGTGCCAGCAGTGAGTTAACCCGGGGCACTGAAGCTTTCTTT
size: .; V: TRBV6-5; D: .; length: 15; J: TRBJ2-2; CDR3: CAVIPGEGRAGELFF; DNA: TGTGCCGTCATACCCGGGGAAGGTCGGGCCGGGGAGCTGTTTTTT
size: .; V: TRBV7-2; D: .; length: 15; J: TRBJ1-5; CDR3: CASTPVVGSNQPQHF; DNA: TGTGCCAGCACCCCGGTCGTTGGGTCTAATCAGCCCCAGCATTTT
size: .; V: TRBV18; D: .; length: 18; J: TRBJ1-1; CDR3: CASSPPNGRQMMNTEAFF; DNA: TGTGCCAGCTCACCACCGAACGGCCGACAGATGATGAACACTGAAGCTTTCTTT
size: .; V: TRBV10-3; D: TRBD2; length: 17; J: TRBJ2-3; CDR3: CAILWPLAGESTDTQYF; DNA: TGTGCCATCTTGTGGCCCCTAGCGGGGGAATCCACAGATACGCAGTATTTT
size: .; V: TRBV27; D: .; length: 14; J: TRBJ2-7; CDR3: CASSRFELSGEQYF; DNA: TGTGCCAGCAGCCGCTTCGAGCTCTCCGGGGAGCAGTACTTC
size: .; V: TRBV7-9; D: .; length: 15; J: TRBJ2-7; CDR3: CASSFTGVFRDEQYF; DNA: TGTGCCAGCAGCTTTACAGGTGTCTTTCGGGACGAGCAGTACTTC
size: .; V: TRBV2; D: .; length: 13; J: TRBJ2-2; CDR3: CASKHREIGELFF; DNA: TGTGCCAGTAAACACAGGGAAATCGGGGAGCTGTTTTTT
size: .; V: TRBV6-5; D: .; length: 14; J: TRBJ2-7; CDR3: CASSYSGRSYEQYF; DNA: TGTGCCAGCAGTTACTCGGGCCGCTCCTACGAGCAGTACTTC
size: .; V: TRBV9; D: TRBD2; length: 18; J: TRBJ2-3; CDR3: CASSVEAGGSTSTDTQYF; DNA: TGTGCCAGCAGCGTAGAGGCGGGGGGGTCCACTAGCACAGATACGCAGTATTTT
size: once; V: TRBV6-5; D: TRBD1; length: 15; J: TRBJ1-6; CDR3: CASSSQGIYSSPLHF; DNA: TGTGCCAGCAGTTCACAGGGGATCTACTCTTCACCCCTCCACTTT
size: .; V: TRBV20-1; D: TRBD1; length: 14; J: TRBJ1-1; CDR3: CSASDPGGSSEAFF; DNA: TGCAGTGCTAGTGATCCAGGGGGCTCAAGTGAAGCTTTCTTT
size: .; V: TRBV15; D: .; length: 13; J: TRBJ1-1; CDR3: CATSRDRRTEAFF; DNA: TGTGCCACCAGCAGAGATCGACGGACTGAAGCTTTCTTT
size: .; V: TRBV19; D: TRBD2; length: 14; J: TRBJ2-5; CDR3: CASSGWTGGETQYF; DNA: TGTGCCAGTAGTGGATGGACGGGGGGAGAGACCCAGTACTTC
size: .; V: TRBV29-1; D: .; length: 11; J: TRBJ2-1; CDR3: CSVAWGEDQFF; DNA: TGCAGCGTGGCCTGGGGGGAGGACCAGTTCTTC
size: .; V: TRBV9; D: TRBD2; length: 13; J: TRBJ2-1; CDR3: CASSVRGVDEQFF; DNA: TGTGCCAGCAGCGTGCGGGGGGTCGATGAGCAGTTCTTC
size: .; V: TRBV2; D: .; length: 15; J: TRBJ2-2; CDR3: CASSETGLATGELFF; DNA: TGTGCCAGCAGTGAAACAGGGCTTGCCACCGGGGAGCTGTTTTTT
size: .; V: TRBV6-5; D: .; length: 14; J: TRBJ2-7; CDR3: CASNRAGNLYEQYF; DNA: TGTGCCAGCAATCGAGCAGGGAATCTCTACGAGCAGTACTTC
size: .; V: TRBV28; D: TRBD1; length: 15; J: TRBJ1-5; CDR3: CASSPTGVSNQPQHF; DNA: TGTGCCAGCAGTCCCACAGGGGTCAGCAATCAGCCCCAGCATTTT
size: .; V: TRBV19; D: TRBD2; length: 16; J: TRBJ2-7; CDR3: CASSINWREGLYEQYF; DNA: TGTGCCAGTAGTATAAACTGGCGGGAGGGCCTCTACGAGCAGTACTTC
size: .; V: TRBV11-2; D: .; length: 11; J: TRBJ1-6; CDR3: CASSRNSPLHF; DNA: TGTGCCAGCAGCCGAAATTCACCCCTCCACTTT
size: .; V: TRBV5-1; D: .; length: 16; J: TRBJ1-4; CDR3: CASSLGLQGANEKLFF; DNA: TGCGCCAGCAGCTTGGGCCTACAAGGCGCGAATGAAAAACTGTTTTTT
size: .; V: TRBV15; D: .; length: 13; J: TRBJ2-3; CDR3: CATSRGISDTQYF; DNA: TGTGCCACCAGCAGAGGTATTTCCGATACGCAGTATTTT
size: few; V: TRBV2; D: .; length: 13; J: TRBJ1-6; CDR3: CASSGHDGSPLHF; DNA: TGTGCCAGCAGTGGACATGATGGTTCACCCCTCCACTTT
size: .; V: TRBV4-1; D: TRBD1; length: 15; J: TRBJ2-7; CDR3: CASSQGPGQPYEQYF; DNA: TGCGCCAGCAGCCAAGGACCGGGACAGCCCTACGAGCAGTACTTC
size: .; V: TRBV5-1; D: .; length: 15; J: TRBJ2-7; CDR3: CASSLGPSGNYEQYF; DNA: TGCGCCAGCAGCTTGGGACCCTCAGGGAACTACGAGCAGTACTTC
size: .; V: TRBV7-8; D: .; length: 17; J: TRBJ2-2; CDR3: CASSLVGLRRGTGELFF; DNA: TGTGCCAGCAGCTTAGTCGGCCTACGGCGGGGCACCGGGGAGCTGTTTTTT
size: .; V: TRBV7-3; D: .; length: 15; J: TRBJ2-1; CDR3: CASSSQGSSYNEQFF; DNA: TGTGCCAGCAGCTCTCAAGGGAGCTCCTACAATGAGCAGTTCTTC
size: .; V: TRBV5-1; D: TRBD1; length: 16; J: TRBJ2-5; CDR3: CASRSGTGGPQETQYF; DNA: TGCGCCAGCCGTTCGGGGACAGGGGGCCCCCAAGAGACCCAGTACTTC
size: once; V: TRBV7-9; D: .; length: 14; J: TRBJ1-4; CDR3: CASLRGRDGEKLFF; DNA: TGTGCCAGCCTTAGGGGCCGGGATGGAGAAAAACTGTTTTTT
size: once; V: TRBV11-2; D: TRBD1; length: 15; J: TRBJ1-4; CDR3: CASSLGERPGGKLFF; DNA: TGTGCCAGCAGCTTAGGGGAAAGACCAGGGGGGAAACTGTTTTTT
size: .; V: TRBV15; D: .; length: 14; J: TRBJ1-2; CDR3: CATSRTGANYGYTF; DNA: TGTGCCACCAGCAGGACAGGAGCTAACTATGGCTACACCTTC
size: .; V: TRBV10-3; D: TRBD2; length: 15; J: TRBJ2-2; CDR3: CAISEGRESGGELFF; DNA: TGTGCCATCAGTGAGGGGCGGGAGTCCGGCGGGGAGCTGTTTTTT
size: few; V: TRBV24-1; D: TRBD1; length: 17; J: TRBJ1-5; CDR3: CATSDSHVGQGGQPQHF; DNA: TGTGCCACCAGTGATTCTCACGTCGGACAGGGTGGTCAGCCCCAGCATTTT
size: .; V: TRBV28; D: TRBD1; length: 13; J: TRBJ1-2; CDR3: CASRPGTGGGYTF; DNA: TGTGCCAGCAGACCTGGGACAGGGGGAGGCTACACCTTC
size: once; V: TRBV6-5; D: TRBD1; length: 12; J: TRBJ2-1; CDR3: CVLEDRVNEQFF; DNA: TGTGTTCTAGAGGACAGGGTGAATGAGCAGTTCTTC
size: .; V: TRBV4-2; D: .; length: 15; J: TRBJ1-5; CDR3: CASSQVPGGEQPQHF; DNA: TGTGCCAGCAGCCAAGTCCCCGGGGGGGAACAGCCCCAGCATTTT
size: .; V: TRBV28; D: .; length: 15; J: TRBJ2-2; CDR3: CASSLMRINTGELFF; DNA: TGTGCCAGCAGTTTAATGCGGATAAACACCGGGGAGCTGTTTTTT
size: .; V: TRBV6-2/TRBV6-3; D: .; length: 16; J: TRBJ1-5; CDR3: CASSYSGTYSNQPQHF; DNA: TGTGCCAGCAGTTACTCGGGAACTTATAGCAATCAGCCCCAGCATTTT
size: .; V: TRBV5-1; D: .; length: 14; J: TRBJ2-5; CDR3: CASSFGEREETQYF; DNA: TGCGCCAGCAGCTTCGGGGAAAGAGAAGAGACCCAGTACTTC
size: .; V: TRBV3-1/TRBV3-2; D: .; length: 15; J: TRBJ1-3; CDR3: CASSPSGVSGNTIYF; DNA: TGTGCCAGCAGCCCATCAGGGGTTTCTGGAAACACCATATATTTT
size: once; V: TRBV6-7; D: .; length: 15; J: TRBJ1-1; CDR3: CASSYSKWRPTEAFF; DNA: TGTGCCAGCAGTTACTCCAAGTGGCGGCCAACTGAAGCTTTCTTT
size: .; V: TRBV29-1; D: TRBD2; length: 15; J: TRBJ2-1; CDR3: CSVAGTSGEGNEQFF; DNA: TGCAGCGTGGCCGGGACTAGCGGGGAGGGTAATGAGCAGTTCTTC
size: .; V: TRBV2; D: TRBD2; length: 18; J: TRBJ2-2; CDR3: CASSHLTSGGMNTGELFF; DNA: TGTGCCAGCAGTCATTTGACTAGCGGGGGGATGAACACCGGGGAGCTGTTTTTT
size: .; V: TRBV18; D: .; length: 13; J: TRBJ2-1; CDR3: CASSPPSYNEQFF; DNA: TGTGCCAGCTCACCACCCTCTTACAATGAGCAGTTCTTC
size: .; V: TRBV19; D: .; length: 15; J: TRBJ2-7; CDR3: CASSTYGASSYEQYF; DNA: TGTGCCAGTAGTACTTATGGCGCCAGTTCCTACGAGCAGTACTTC
size: .; V: TRBV5-4; D: TRBD1; length: 15; J: TRBJ2-1; CDR3: CASSLSGTGGNEQFF; DNA: TGTGCCAGCAGCTTGTCGGGGACAGGGGGCAATGAGCAGTTCTTC
size: .; V: TRBV6-5; D: .; length: 12; J: TRBJ2-5; CDR3: CALRTDGETQYF; DNA: TGTGCCCTGAGAACAGACGGGGAGACCCAGTACTTC
size: .; V: TRBV28; D: TRBD2; length: 14; J: TRBJ2-7; CDR3: CASSPQTSWYEQYF; DNA: TGTGCCAGCAGTCCCCAGACTAGCTGGTACGAGCAGTACTTC